This T cell receptor beta chain is from a study of OX40 agonist ivuxolimab in advanced cancers. Across the whole study: The patients' treatment was ivuxolimab, an agonistic anti-OX40 (CD134) antibody. Patients were infused with ivuxolimab every 2 weeks at 0.01 to 10 mg/kg. General study points: Antigen specificity of clonally expanded peripheral T cells was not established.

Autoimmune disease history or systemic immunosuppression led to patient exclusion. Data came from immunoSEQ multiplex PCR; TCRdb stores just in-frame clones and leaves some out. The sample lists 60,000 to 65,000 clones, roughly four fifths seen once, with roughly 9.8% in the top ten. A note on this clone: Its specificity is unknown.

V lost 4 bases and J lost 5, with 10 bases in between. Germline V gene sequence: CDR1 LGHNA, CDR2 YSLEER. This CDR3 has 13 residues. The chain joins TRBV4-3 to TRBJ2-3; no clear D gene. The starting material was CD4+ or CD8+ T cells sorted from blood, obtained in a trial of the OX40 agonist ivuxolimab. This receptor was identified in an adult with an advanced solid tumor such as melanoma, head and neck, liver or kidney cancer. CDR3 region: CASSLQGRDTQYF. As DNA, the CDR3 is TGCGCCAGCAGCCTACAAGGACGAGATACGCAGTATTTT.